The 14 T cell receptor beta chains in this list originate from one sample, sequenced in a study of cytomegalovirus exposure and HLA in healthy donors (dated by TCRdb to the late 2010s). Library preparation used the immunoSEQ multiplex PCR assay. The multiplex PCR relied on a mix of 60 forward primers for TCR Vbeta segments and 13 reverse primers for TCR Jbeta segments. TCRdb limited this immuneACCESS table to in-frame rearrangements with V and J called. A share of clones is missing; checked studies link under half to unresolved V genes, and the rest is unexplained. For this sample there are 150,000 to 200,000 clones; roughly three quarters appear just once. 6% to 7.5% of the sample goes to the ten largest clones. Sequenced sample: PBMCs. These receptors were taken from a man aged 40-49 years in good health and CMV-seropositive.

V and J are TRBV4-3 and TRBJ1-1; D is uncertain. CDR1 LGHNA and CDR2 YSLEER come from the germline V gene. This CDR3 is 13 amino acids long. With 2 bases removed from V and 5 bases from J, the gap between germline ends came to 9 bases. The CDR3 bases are TGCGCCAGCAGCCAACATCGCGTTACTGAAGCTTTCTTT. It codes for CASSQHRVTEAFF.

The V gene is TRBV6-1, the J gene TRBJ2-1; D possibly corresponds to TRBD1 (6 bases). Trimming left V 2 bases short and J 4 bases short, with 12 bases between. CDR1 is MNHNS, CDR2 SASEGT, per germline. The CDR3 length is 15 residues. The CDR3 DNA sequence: TGTGCCAGCAGTGAATGGGCAGGGGCATACAATGAGCAGTTCTTC. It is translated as CASSEWAGAYNEQFF.

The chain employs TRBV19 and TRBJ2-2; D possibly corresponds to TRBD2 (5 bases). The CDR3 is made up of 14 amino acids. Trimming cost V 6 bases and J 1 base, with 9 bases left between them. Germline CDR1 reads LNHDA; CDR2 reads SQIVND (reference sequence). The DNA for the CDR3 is TGTGCCAGTAGGGGAAGCGGGAACACCGGGGAGCTGTTTTTT. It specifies CASRGSGNTGELFF.

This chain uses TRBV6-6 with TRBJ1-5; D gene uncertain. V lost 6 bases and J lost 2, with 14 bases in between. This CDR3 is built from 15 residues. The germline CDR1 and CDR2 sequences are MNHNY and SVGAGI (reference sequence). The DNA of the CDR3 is TGTGCCAGCAGCCTACTCTGGGAGGGCAATCAGCCCCAGCATTTT. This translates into CASSLLWEGNQPQHF.

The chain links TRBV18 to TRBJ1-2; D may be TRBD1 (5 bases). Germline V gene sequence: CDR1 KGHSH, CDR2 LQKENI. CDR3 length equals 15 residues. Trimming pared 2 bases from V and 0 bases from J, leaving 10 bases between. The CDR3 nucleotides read TGTGCCAGCTCACCAGGGGCAGGGTCTAACTATGGCTACACCTTC. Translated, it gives CASSPGAGSNYGYTF.

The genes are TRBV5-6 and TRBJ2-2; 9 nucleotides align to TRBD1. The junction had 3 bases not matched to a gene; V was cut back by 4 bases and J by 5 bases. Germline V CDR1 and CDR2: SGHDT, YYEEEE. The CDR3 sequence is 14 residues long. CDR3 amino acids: CASSRQGVTGELFF. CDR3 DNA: TGTGCCAGCAGCCGACAGGGGGTGACCGGGGAGCTGTTTTTT.

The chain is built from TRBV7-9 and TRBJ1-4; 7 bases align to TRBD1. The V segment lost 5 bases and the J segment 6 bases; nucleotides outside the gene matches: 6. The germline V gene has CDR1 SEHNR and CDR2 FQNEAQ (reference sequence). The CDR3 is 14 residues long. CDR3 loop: CASSRGQEYEKLFF. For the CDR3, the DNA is TGTGCCAGCAGCCGAGGACAGGAGTATGAAAAACTGTTTTTT.

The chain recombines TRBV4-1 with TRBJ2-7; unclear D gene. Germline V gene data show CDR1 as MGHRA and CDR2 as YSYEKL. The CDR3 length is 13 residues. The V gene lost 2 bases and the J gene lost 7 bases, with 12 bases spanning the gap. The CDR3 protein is CASSQWFSWEQYF. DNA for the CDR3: TGCGCCAGCAGCCAATGGTTTAGTTGGGAGCAGTACTTC.

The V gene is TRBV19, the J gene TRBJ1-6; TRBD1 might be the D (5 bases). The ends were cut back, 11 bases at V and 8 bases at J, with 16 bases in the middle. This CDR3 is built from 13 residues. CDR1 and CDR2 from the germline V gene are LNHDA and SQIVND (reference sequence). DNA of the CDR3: TGTGCCGCGGGTGGGGGGACCTATTCACCCCTCCACTTT. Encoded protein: CAAGGGTYSPLHF. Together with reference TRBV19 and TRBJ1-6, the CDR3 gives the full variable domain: DGGITQSPKYLFRKEGQNVTLSCEQNLNHDAMYWYRQDPGQGLRLIYYSQIVNDFQKGDIAEGYSVSREKKESFPLTVTSAQKNPTAFYLCAAGGGTYSPLHFGNGTRLTVT.

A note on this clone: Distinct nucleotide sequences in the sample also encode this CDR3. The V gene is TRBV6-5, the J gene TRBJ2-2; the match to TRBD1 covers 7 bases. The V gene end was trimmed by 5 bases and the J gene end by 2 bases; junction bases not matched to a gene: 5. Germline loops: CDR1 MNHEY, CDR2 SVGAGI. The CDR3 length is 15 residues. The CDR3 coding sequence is TGTGCCAGCAGTGCCGGGACAGCAAACACCGGGGAGCTGTTTTTT. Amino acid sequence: CASSAGTANTGELFF.

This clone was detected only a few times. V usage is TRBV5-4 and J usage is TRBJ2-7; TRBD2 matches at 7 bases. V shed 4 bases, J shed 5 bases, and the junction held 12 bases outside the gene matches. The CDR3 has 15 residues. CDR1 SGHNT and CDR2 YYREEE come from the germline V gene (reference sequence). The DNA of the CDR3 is TGTGCCAGCAGCCCGCGACTAGCCAGGGCCGACGAGCAGTACTTC. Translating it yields CASSPRLARADEQYF.

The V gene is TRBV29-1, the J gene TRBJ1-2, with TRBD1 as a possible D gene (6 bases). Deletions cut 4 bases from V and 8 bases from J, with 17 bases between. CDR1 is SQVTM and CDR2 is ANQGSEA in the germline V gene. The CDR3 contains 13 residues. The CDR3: CSVGPKGGKGYTF. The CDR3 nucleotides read TGCAGCGTTGGGCCCAAAGGGGGTAAGGGCTACACCTTC.

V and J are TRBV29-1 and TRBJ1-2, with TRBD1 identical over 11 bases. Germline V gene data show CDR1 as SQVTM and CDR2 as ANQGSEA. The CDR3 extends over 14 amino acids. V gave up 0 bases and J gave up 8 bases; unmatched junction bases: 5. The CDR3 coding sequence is TGCAGCGTTGAAGATCTGGGGACAGGGGGAGGCTACACCTTC. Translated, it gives CSVEDLGTGGGYTF.

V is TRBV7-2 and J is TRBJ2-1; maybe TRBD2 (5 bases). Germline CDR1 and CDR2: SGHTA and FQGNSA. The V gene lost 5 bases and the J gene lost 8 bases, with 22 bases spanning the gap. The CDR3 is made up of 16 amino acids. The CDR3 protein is CASSLLGLATRDEQFF. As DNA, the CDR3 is TGTGCCAGCAGCCTACTAGGACTGGCCACGAGAGATGAGCAGTTCTTC.